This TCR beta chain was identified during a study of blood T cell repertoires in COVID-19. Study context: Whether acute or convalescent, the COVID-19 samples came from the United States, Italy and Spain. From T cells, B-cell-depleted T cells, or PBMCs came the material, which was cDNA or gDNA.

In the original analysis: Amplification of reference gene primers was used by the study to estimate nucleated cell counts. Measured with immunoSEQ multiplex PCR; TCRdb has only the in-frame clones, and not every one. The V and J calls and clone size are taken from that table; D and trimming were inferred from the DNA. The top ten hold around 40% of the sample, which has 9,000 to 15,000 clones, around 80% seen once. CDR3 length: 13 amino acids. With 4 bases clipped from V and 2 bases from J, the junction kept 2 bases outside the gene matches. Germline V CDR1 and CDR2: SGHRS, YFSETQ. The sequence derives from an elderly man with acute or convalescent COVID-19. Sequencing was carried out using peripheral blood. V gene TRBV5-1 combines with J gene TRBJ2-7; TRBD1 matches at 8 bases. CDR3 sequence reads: CASSRQGTYEQYF. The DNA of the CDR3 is TGCGCCAGCAGCCGACAGGGGACCTACGAGCAGTACTTC.